Each of the 4 T cell receptor beta chains below was sequenced from the same sample in a study of shared clonotypes between healthy human individuals. Sequenced by immunoSEQ multiplex PCR; TCRdb stores in-frame clones only, minus some. Of 600,000 to 700,000 clones detected, 55% to 85% appear once; the ten largest clones hold 1.5% to 2%. The sequenced sample consisted of memory CD4+ T cells sorted from blood. Indicated subset: CD45RA-negative fraction. Receptors were obtained from a woman aged 30 to 39 in good health.

The J gene is TRBJ2-7, the V gene TRBV27; 8 bases align to TRBD2. The CDR3 sequence is 16 residues long. Germline-derived CDR1 and CDR2 are MNHEY and SMNVEV (reference sequence). V lost 7 bases and J lost 0; bases outside the gene matches: 11. CDR3 DNA sequence: TGTGCCAGCATGAGGCCCGGAGCGGGAGCCTCCTACGAGCAGTACTTC. This gives the protein CASMRPGAGASYEQYF.

The chain recombines TRBV19 with TRBJ1-2, with D perhaps TRBD1 (5 bases). Trimming removed 4 bases from V and 5 bases from J, with 23 bases in between. The CDR3 extends over 17 amino acids. Germline-derived CDR1 and CDR2 are LNHDA and SQIVND (reference sequence). The CDR3 loop is CASSKPWDADRGYGYTF. The CDR3 nucleotides are TGTGCCAGTAGTAAACCCTGGGACGCGGATCGTGGATATGGCTACACCTTC.

The chain employs TRBV19 and TRBJ2-7, with D tentatively TRBD2 (5 bases). The V and J ends lost 3 bases and 6 bases respectively, with 9 bases between them. CDR1 is LNHDA and CDR2 is SQIVND in the germline V gene (reference sequence). The CDR3 covers 12 residues. The CDR3 DNA is TGTGCCAGTAGTATCAGCGGAGGCGAGCAGTACTTC. It yields the protein CASSISGGEQYF.

The rearrangement uses TRBV6-5 and TRBJ2-1; tentative D call: TRBD2 (6 bases). The ends were cut back, 9 bases at V and 7 bases at J, with 22 bases in the middle. CDR3 length equals 15 residues. The germline gives CDR1 MNHEY, CDR2 SVGAGI. CDR3 sequence reads: CASKPGSGLGNEQFF. The CDR3 DNA follows: TGTGCCAGTAAACCCGGGAGTGGTTTAGGGAATGAGCAGTTCTTC.